This T cell receptor beta chain was obtained from a study of shared clonotypes between healthy human individuals. General observations from the study: About 5% of naive CD4 clonotypes were common to several donors.

Naive CD8 cells lacked CD45RO and underwent positive selection for CCR7, leaving out terminally differentiated effector memory CD45RA+ cells. Germline V CDR1 and CDR2: SGDLS, YYNGEE. CDR3 length: 17 amino acids. V lost 4 bases and J 4 bases, leaving 23 bases between the germline ends. The authors ran the assay at deep level. Only in-frame clones appear in the TCRdb table, and some are missing; sequencing was by immunoSEQ multiplex PCR. The profile covers about 2 million clones, with around 96% appearing a single time and around 1.1% taken by the ten largest. Details on this clone: What it binds is not known.

The chain joins TRBV9 to TRBJ1-2, with TRBD1 as a possible D gene (6 bases). The clonotype originates from a man aged 18 to 30 in good health. Sequencing input: naive CD8+ T cells sorted from blood. The CDR3 nucleotides read TGTGCCAGCAGCACCTCATGGGGGCAGGGGACTGGCTATGGCTACACCTTC. Amino acid sequence: CASSTSWGQGTGYGYTF.